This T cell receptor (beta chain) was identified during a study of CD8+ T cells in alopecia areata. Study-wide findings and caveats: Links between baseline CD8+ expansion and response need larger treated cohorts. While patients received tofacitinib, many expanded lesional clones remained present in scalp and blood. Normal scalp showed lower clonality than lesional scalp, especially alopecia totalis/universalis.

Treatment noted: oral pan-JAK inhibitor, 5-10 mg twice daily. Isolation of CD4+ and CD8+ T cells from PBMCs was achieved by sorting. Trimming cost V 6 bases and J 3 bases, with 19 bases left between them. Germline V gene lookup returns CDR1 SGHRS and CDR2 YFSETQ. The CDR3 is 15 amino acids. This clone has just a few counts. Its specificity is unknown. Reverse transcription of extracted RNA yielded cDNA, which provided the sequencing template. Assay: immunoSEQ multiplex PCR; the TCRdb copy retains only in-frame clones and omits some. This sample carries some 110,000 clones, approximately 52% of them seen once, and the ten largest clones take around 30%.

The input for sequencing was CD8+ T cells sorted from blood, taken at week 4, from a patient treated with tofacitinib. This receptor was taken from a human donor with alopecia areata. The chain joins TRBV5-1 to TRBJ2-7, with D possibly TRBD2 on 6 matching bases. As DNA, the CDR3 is TGCGCCAGCACCCCAGAGGAATGGGGGGACTACGAGCAGTACTTC. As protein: CASTPEEWGDYEQYF. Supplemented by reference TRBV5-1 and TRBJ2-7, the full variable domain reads KAGVTQTPRYLIKTRGQQVTLSCSPISGHRSVSWYQQTPGQGLQFLFEYFSETQRNKGNFPGRFSGRQFSNSRSEMNVSTLELGDSALYLCASTPEEWGDYEQYFGPGTRLTVT.